This T cell receptor beta chain was found in a study of T cells in Graves' hyperthyroidism and ophthalmopathy (dated by TCRdb to between 2018 and 2021). About the study as a whole: Peripheral blood was collected at initial diagnosis, before any treatment. The 95 to 100 discovery patients were divided at random into training and test sets in a 7:3 ratio. The study also compared thyroid tissue and blood T-cell repertoires from several Graves' hyperthyroidism patients. To identify TCR V-J signatures that set the groups apart, the researchers used a discovery cohort of 100 patients, made up of 40 to 45 with Graves' ophthalmopathy and 55 to 65 with stable Graves' hyperthyroidism. TCR Vbeta CDR3 sequencing of some 140 peripheral blood samples (roughly 41 ophthalmopathy, some 75 hyperthyroidism and approximately 17 progressor patients) is reported in the paper. Whether ophthalmopathy could be predicted prospectively was tested in an independent validation cohort made up of 18 to 20 hyperthyroidism patients plus 17 patients who later progressed to ophthalmopathy. After sampling, hyperthyroidism patients received methimazole starting at 30 mg daily, and ophthalmopathy patients received high-dose intravenous methylprednisolone.

Here is what the overall study found, with its caveats: Most expanded thyroid clonotypes (frequency above 0.001) were also detected in blood, suggesting blood repertoires may reflect thyroid immune responses. In cross-validation, a model built on a 13 V-J signature told ophthalmopathy apart from stable hyperthyroidism with approximately 90% sensitivity and about 81% specificity, and in testing the same model reached 80%/75%. During validation, the model predicted progression to ophthalmopathy a median of approximately six months ahead of onset, with roughly 65% sensitivity and 72.22% specificity. No statistical method was used to set the sample size in advance, and investigators knew the group allocation.

For this clonotype: What antigen it recognizes has not been identified. Per-nucleotide qualities are absent, and no much larger clonotype sits a single base away.

The germline V gene (reference sequence) specifies SGHNT as CDR1 and YYREEE as CDR2. Spanning cysteine to phenylalanine, the CDR3 consists of 14 amino acids. This entry keeps only the CDR3 DNA: 42 bases, framed from base 1. The junction carries 9 bases between V and J, which are trimmed by 4 bases and 0 bases respectively. TCR beta CDR3 regions were amplified from RNA transcripts. The TCR CDR3 was subjected to a first round of RT-PCR using the HTBI primer set and the Qiagen OneStep RT-PCR kit. Libraries were constructed in a second round of multiplex PCR, after which size selection and purification were performed. Sequencing of the libraries was done on an Illumina HiSeq2000 using paired-end 100 bp reads. In the original analysis: Raw data were processed with SOAPnuke, discarding reads with adapters, uncalled bases, mean Phred below 15, or no exact constant-primer or identifier match. High-quality paired reads were merged with COPE v1.2.5, and unique nucleotide sequences were defined as clonotypes. MiTCR v1.1 was used to align clonotypes to the IMGT TRBV, TRBD and TRBJ reference segments. Only V-J combinations with frequency above 0.0001, covering 99% to 99.2% of repertoires, were analysed. A TCS score was defined as the ratio of F50 (clonal expansion) to E x V (chaos), with BLOSUM62-based TCRdist applied between CDR3 peptides within each V-J. Welch's t-statistics and random forest reduced 500 to 550 V-J features to fewer than 15, which were used in a naive Bayes classifier (R e1071). The similarity between thyroid and blood repertoires was quantified using the Morisita-Horn index. TCRdb reprocessed the public reads (quality trimming at Q25 with fastp, clone calling with MiXCR) and kept in-frame beta chains. Entries are consolidated by CDR3 protein sequence, retaining the most common genes and DNA. In this record, the V and J calls reflect TCRdb's handling and not the investigators' own analysis. The sample profile shows around 100,000 distinct CDR3 sequences; about 45% of them were found once. The ten top clones hold approximately 30% of the sample.

Stable Graves' hyperthyroidism was defined as the absence of progression to ophthalmopathy over 18 months of follow-up. Hyperthyroidism patients were newly diagnosed, had a disease duration of under 2 months, and were aged 18 to 65 years. Any patient with an uncontrolled infection, another autoimmune disease, pregnancy or lactation was excluded. Diagnoses were based on clinical symptoms, serum thyroxine and TRAb, thyroid ultrasound and orbital computed tomography. Ficoll-Paque density gradient centrifugation was used to isolate PBMCs from around 10 ml of fresh peripheral blood. Trizol reagent was used to extract total RNA, and RNA quality was then checked on an Agilent 2100 Bioanalyzer.

This clonotype was obtained from a man aged 35-49 years with Graves' hyperthyroidism. The sequenced sample consisted of blood. This receptor chain uses TRBV5-4 and TRBJ2-3; the D call is tentative, TRBD1 or TRBD2, as each matches 5 bases. This receptor carries the CDR3 CASSRGGSTDTQYF. The nucleotide sequence reads TGTGCCAGCAGCCGGGGCGGTAGCACAGATACGCAGTATTTT.